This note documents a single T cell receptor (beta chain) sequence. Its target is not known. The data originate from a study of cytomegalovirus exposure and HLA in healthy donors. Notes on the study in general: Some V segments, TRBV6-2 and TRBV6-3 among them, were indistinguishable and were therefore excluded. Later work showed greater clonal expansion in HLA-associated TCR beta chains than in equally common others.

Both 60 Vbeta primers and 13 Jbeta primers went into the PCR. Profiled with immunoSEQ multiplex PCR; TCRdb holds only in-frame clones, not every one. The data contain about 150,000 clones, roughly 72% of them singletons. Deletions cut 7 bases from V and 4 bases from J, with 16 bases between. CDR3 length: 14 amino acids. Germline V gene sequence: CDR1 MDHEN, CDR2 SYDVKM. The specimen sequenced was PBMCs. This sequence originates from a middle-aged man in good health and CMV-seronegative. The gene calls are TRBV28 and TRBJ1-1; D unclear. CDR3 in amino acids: CASTPELGATEAFF. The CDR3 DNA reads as TGTGCCAGCACCCCGGAGTTGGGAGCCACTGAAGCTTTCTTT.